Shown below are 31 T cell receptor beta chains from a single sample sequenced in a study of cytomegalovirus exposure and HLA in healthy donors (dated by TCRdb to the late 2010s). Library preparation was by the immunoSEQ multiplex PCR assay. The clones in this table, taken by TCRdb from immuneACCESS, are in-frame only. Not every clone is retained; where verified, under half of the shortfall comes from an unresolved V gene, and the cause of the rest is unknown. The sample contains 90,000 to 150,000 clones, approximately 87% of them found a single time. Of the sample, about 2.2% is held by the ten largest clones. The source material was PBMCs. These TCRs come from a woman in her 30s in good health and CMV-seronegative.

J is TRBJ1-1 and V is TRBV5-6; tentative D call: TRBD1 (5 bases). Germline loops: CDR1 SGHDT, CDR2 YYEEEE. V lost 4 bases and J 1 base, leaving 17 bases between the germline ends. CDR3 length: 16 residues. The CDR3 DNA follows: TGTGCCAGCAGCGTTGGGGCGGGACGGAAGAACACTGAAGCTTTCTTT. Protein: CASSVGAGRKNTEAFF.

The chain recombines TRBV7-8 with TRBJ2-3; 9 bases line up with TRBD2. The CDR3 runs 15 residues. The V gene's germline CDR1 is SGHVS and CDR2 FQNEAQ. Losses at the gene ends were 4 bases for V and 2 bases for J; bases not matched to a gene: 4. CDR3 in amino acids: CASSYSGGSTDTQYF. The CDR3 bases are TGTGCCAGCAGCTATAGCGGGGGATCCACAGATACGCAGTATTTT.

The V and J genes are TRBV23-1 and TRBJ2-7; tentatively, D is TRBD2 (6 bases). TRBV23-1 qualifies as an ORF whose function is uncertain. V was shortened by 7 bases and J by 2 bases, with 15 bases between the two germline ends. The CDR3 contains 14 residues. The DNA for the CDR3 is TGCGCCAGCACCCACACGGGGGAAACCTACGAGCAGTACTTC. It specifies CASTHTGETYEQYF.

This clone was seen only a few times. The V gene is TRBV18, the J gene TRBJ1-2, with 9 bases matching TRBD1. Per germline, CDR1 KGHSH and CDR2 LQKENI. The CDR3 has 16 residues. Trimming took 3 bases from V and 4 from J; bases not matched to a gene: 9. The CDR3 bases are TGTGCCAGCTCACCCTCGGACAGGGGAGGGACCTATGGCTACACCTTC. It encodes CASSPSDRGGTYGYTF.

This clone has more than one count but fewer than ten. Its ends do not fully match the called genes, so a read error is possible. This chain joins TRBV7-2 and TRBJ1-1, with TRBD1 matching 11 bases. The CDR3 has 16 residues. Germline V gives CDR1 SGHTA, CDR2 FQGNSA. The CDR3 DNA reads as TGTGCCAGCAGCCTAGCGGGGACAGGGGGGGACACTGAAGCTTTCTTT. This encodes CASSLAGTGGDTEAFF.

The V gene is TRBV5-8, the J gene TRBJ1-1; no firm D call. V dropped 2 bases and J dropped 1 base, with 6 bases sitting between them. Germline CDR1 is SGHTS and CDR2 is YDEGEE. The CDR3 runs 13 residues. The CDR3 is CASSFPRNTEAFF. The DNA of the CDR3 is TGTGCCAGCAGCTTTCCCAGGAACACTGAAGCTTTCTTT. The whole variable domain, filled in from reference TRBV5-8 and TRBJ1-1, reads EAGVTQSPTHLIKTRGQQATLRCSPISGHTSVYWYQQALGLGLQFLLWYDEGEERNRGNFPPRFSGRQFPNYSSELNVNALELEDSALYLCASSFPRNTEAFFGQGTRLTVV.

The chain recombines TRBV6-4 with TRBJ2-2; D possibly corresponds to TRBD1 (6 bases). The V gene's germline CDR1 is MRHNA and CDR2 SNTAGT. V dropped 0 bases and J dropped 2 bases, with 10 bases sitting between them. The CDR3 is 16 residues long. The CDR3 loop is CASSDSPGVNTGELFF. In DNA form, the CDR3 reads TGTGCCAGCAGTGACTCACCAGGGGTTAACACCGGGGAGCTGTTTTTT.

V and J are TRBV7-3 and TRBJ1-6, with D perhaps matching TRBD1 (6 bases). From germline, CDR1 is SGHTA and CDR2 FQGTGA. The CDR3 loop spans 15 amino acids. V lost 1 base to trimming and J lost 9 bases, with 13 bases between them. For the CDR3, the DNA is TGTGCCAGCAGCTTAAATACAGCGACAGGTTCACCCCTCCACTTT. Its translation is CASSLNTATGSPLHF.

The chain couples TRBV6-5 to TRBJ1-2, with D possibly being TRBD1 (6 bases). This CDR3 is built from 14 residues. The germline V and J ends were trimmed by 2 bases and 8 bases, with 15 bases remaining between them. Looked up from germline, CDR1 is MNHEY and CDR2 is SVGAGI. The CDR3 loop is CASSYRQAKGGYTF. DNA for the CDR3: TGTGCCAGCAGTTACCGACAGGCAAAAGGAGGCTACACCTTC.

The V and J genes are TRBV5-1 and TRBJ2-3, with TRBD2 matching 10 bases. The germline V gene encodes CDR1 SGHRS and CDR2 YFSETQ. This CDR3 region has 19 residues. J lost 0 bases, V lost 1 base, and 11 bases had no gene match. This chain's CDR3 is CASSLRASGGSSSTDTQYF. The DNA of the CDR3 is TGCGCCAGCAGCTTGCGGGCTAGCGGGGGTTCCTCTAGCACAGATACGCAGTATTTT.

The DNA for the CDR3 is TGTGCCAGCTCACCGTCGGGGAGCGGCACTGAAGCTTTCTTT. It is translated as CASSPSGSGTEAFF. This chain uses TRBV18 with TRBJ1-1, with D unresolved. Germline V lookup: CDR1 KGHSH, CDR2 LQKENI. This CDR3 spans 14 amino acids. V was cut by 3 bases and J by 4 bases, with 12 bases left in between.

This chain connects TRBV10-3 to TRBJ1-1, with unresolved D. This CDR3 region has 15 residues. Trimming removed 0 bases from V and 0 bases from J, with 8 bases in between. Per germline, CDR1 ENHRY and CDR2 SYGVKD. The CDR3 spells CAISESNGMNTEAFF. The DNA for the CDR3 is TGTGCCATCAGTGAGTCAAACGGGATGAACACTGAAGCTTTCTTT.

The chain is built from TRBV4-1 and TRBJ1-4; D is perhaps TRBD1 (5 bases). The CDR3 totals 15 residues. The V end lost 0 bases, the J end lost 8 bases, and 13 bases lay between the germline ends. CDR1 is MGHRA, CDR2 YSYEKL, per germline. The CDR3 region has the DNA TGCGCCAGCAGCCAAGATTGGGACTTCGGGGAAAAACTGTTTTTT. Translated: CASSQDWDFGEKLFF.

The gene calls are TRBV18 and TRBJ1-1; D gene ambiguous. Per the germline V gene, CDR1 is KGHSH and CDR2 is LQKENI. The length of the CDR3 is 13 residues. Trimming stripped 4 bases from V and 3 bases from J, with 9 bases between. CDR3 sequence reads: CASSRSADTEAFF. The CDR3 DNA follows: TGTGCCAGCTCACGGTCCGCGGACACTGAAGCTTTCTTT. The full variable domain, with the rest looked up from reference TRBV18 and TRBJ1-1, is NAGVMQNPRHLVRRRGQEARLRCSPMKGHSHVYWYRQLPEEGLKFMVYLQKENIIDESGMPKERFSAEFPKEGPSILRIQQVVRGDSAAYFCASSRSADTEAFFGQGTRLTVV.

This clone came up a few times. The V gene is TRBV5-1, the J gene TRBJ1-1; unclear D gene. CDR3 length: 15 amino acids. The germline gives CDR1 SGHRS, CDR2 YFSETQ. V lost 4 bases, J lost 3 bases, and 16 bases lay in between. Here the CDR3 DNA reads TGCGCCAGCAGCCTCCGGGATTTGGCGGACACTGAAGCTTTCTTT. The encoded protein is CASSLRDLADTEAFF.

The chain recombines TRBV19 with TRBJ1-6, with D maybe TRBD1 (6 bases). With 1 base removed from V and 15 bases from J, the gap between germline ends came to 13 bases. Germline CDR1 is LNHDA and CDR2 is SQIVND (reference sequence). The CDR3 sequence is 13 residues long. CDR3 region: CASSIGYREVLHF. CDR3 nucleotide sequence: TGTGCCAGTAGTATAGGTTACAGGGAAGTCCTCCACTTT.

This chain connects TRBV11-2 to TRBJ2-2; 9 nucleotides align to TRBD1. CDR1 and CDR2 from the germline V gene are SGHAT and FQNNGV. This CDR3 is built from 18 residues. J lost 2 bases, V lost 8 bases, and 15 bases had no gene match. CDR3 region: CASHATGGAMANTGELFF. Here the CDR3 DNA reads TGTGCCAGCCACGCCACAGGGGGCGCAATGGCCAACACCGGGGAGCTGTTTTTT. Full variable domain (remainder filled in from reference TRBV11-2 and TRBJ2-2): EAGVAQSPRYKIIEKRQSVAFWCNPISGHATLYWYQQILGQGPKLLIQFQNNGVVDDSQLPKDRFSAERLKGVDSTLKIQPAKLEDSAVYLCASHATGGAMANTGELFFGEGSRLTVL.

In this sample, this clone turned up a few times. The J gene is TRBJ2-7, the V gene TRBV27; D is uncertain. The CDR3 sequence is 14 residues long. V dropped 4 bases and J dropped 2 bases, with 12 bases sitting between them. In germline, CDR1 is MNHEY, CDR2 SMNVEV (reference sequence). The CDR3 spells CASSSSGRTYEQYF. DNA of the CDR3: TGTGCCAGCAGTTCCAGTGGCAGAACCTACGAGCAGTACTTC.

This chain joins TRBV19 and TRBJ2-5, with TRBD2 identical over 12 bases. The germline CDR1 and CDR2 sequences are LNHDA and SQIVND (reference sequence). This CDR3 is 14 amino acids long. J gave up 8 bases and V 6 bases, and 7 bases lay outside the gene matches. For the CDR3, the DNA is TGTGCCAGTAGCCCGACTAGCGGGGGCCTCACCCAGTACTTC. This translates into CASSPTSGGLTQYF.

This chain joins TRBV19 and TRBJ1-2, with 8 bases identical to TRBD1. The CDR3 covers 14 residues. CDR1 is LNHDA and CDR2 is SQIVND in the germline V gene (reference sequence). V dropped 5 bases and J dropped 3; count of bases not matched to a gene: 5. The CDR3 coding sequence is TGTGCCAGTAGTGACGGACAGGGTGACTATGGCTACACCTTC. This sequence encodes CASSDGQGDYGYTF.

The chain employs TRBV7-6 and TRBJ2-1; D gene uncertain. V dropped 0 bases and J dropped 7 bases, with 7 bases sitting between them. Germline V CDR1 and CDR2: SGHVS, FNYEAQ. CDR3 length: 13 amino acids. This CDR3 reads CASSLARRNEQFF. In DNA, the CDR3 is TGTGCCAGCAGCTTAGCGAGGCGGAATGAGCAGTTCTTC.

J is TRBJ2-5 and V is TRBV5-1, with TRBD2 identical over 8 bases. Germline values: CDR1 SGHRS, CDR2 YFSETQ. V lost 0 bases to trimming and J lost 5 bases; unmatched junction nucleotides: 9. The CDR3 is 16 residues long. CDR3 protein: CASSLEGTSSIETQYF. CDR3 DNA: TGCGCCAGCAGCTTGGAAGGGACTAGTTCCATCGAGACCCAGTACTTC.

The chain combines TRBV7-8 with TRBJ1-2; no reliable D call. This CDR3 has 16 amino acids. Per germline, CDR1 SGHVS and CDR2 FQNEAQ. V was shortened by 1 base and J by 4 bases, with 16 bases between the two germline ends. For the CDR3, the DNA is TGTGCCAGCAGCTTAGGGCGGGCAGTCTCACCCTATGGCTACACCTTC. Encoded protein: CASSLGRAVSPYGYTF.

The rearrangement links TRBV6-5 to TRBJ1-1, with 10 bases fitting TRBD1. The CDR3 runs 15 residues. The V and J ends lost 5 bases and 5 bases, in that order; junction bases with no gene match: 8. The germline CDR1 and CDR2 sequences are MNHEY and SVGAGI. As DNA, the CDR3 is TGTGCCAGCAGTCAAAGGACAGGGGGTTTTACTGAAGCTTTCTTT. It translates to CASSQRTGGFTEAFF.

This chain joins TRBV11-3 and TRBJ1-1; possible D gene TRBD1, 6 bases. V lost 5 bases, J lost 1 base, and 8 bases lay in between. The CDR3 length is 13 residues. Germline loops: CDR1 SGHNT, CDR2 YENEEA. CDR3 sequence: CASSRDKNTEAFF. The CDR3, as DNA: TGTGCCAGCAGCCGGGACAAGAACACTGAAGCTTTCTTT.

The chain joins TRBV23-1 to TRBJ2-7; 8 positions match TRBD2. TRBV23-1 carries the ORF label, with uncertain function. This CDR3 has 13 amino acids. The ends lost 4 bases at V and 3 bases at J; junction bases unmatched: 2. DNA for the CDR3: TGCGCCAGCAGTCGGCGGGGGGTCTACGAGCAGTACTTC. As protein: CASSRRGVYEQYF.

This chain links TRBV6-5 with TRBJ2-1; 10 bases fit TRBD2. Germline CDR1 MNHEY, CDR2 SVGAGI. The CDR3 runs 15 residues. The junction had 10 bases not matched to a gene; V was cut back by 8 bases and J by 6 bases. The CDR3 DNA is TGTGCCAGCGGTAGGGAGCGGGGGGGCCTCAATGAGCAGTTCTTC. This sequence encodes CASGRERGGLNEQFF.

The chain links TRBV9 to TRBJ2-3, with TRBD2 matching 7 bases. Germline CDR1 reads SGDLS; CDR2 reads YYNGEE. CDR3 length: 15 amino acids. With 2 bases clipped from V and 4 bases from J, the junction kept 7 bases outside the gene matches. The CDR3 is CASSVWGGVSDTQYF. DNA of the CDR3: TGTGCCAGCAGCGTTTGGGGGGGTGTATCAGATACGCAGTATTTT.

The chain recombines TRBV7-2 with TRBJ1-5; no definite D call. From germline, CDR1 is SGHTA and CDR2 FQGNSA. This CDR3 contains 16 residues. The germline V and J ends were trimmed by 1 base and 4 bases, with 14 bases remaining between them. CDR3 sequence (DNA): TGTGCCAGCAGCTTAGGACCGGGGTTTAGGAATCAGCCCCAGCATTTT. It encodes CASSLGPGFRNQPQHF. Full variable domain (missing parts from reference TRBV7-2 and TRBJ1-5): GAGVSQSPSNKVTEKGKDVELRCDPISGHTALYWYRQSLGQGLEFLIYFQGNSAPDKSGLPSDRFSAERTGGSVSTLTIQRTQQEDSAVYLCASSLGPGFRNQPQHFGDGTRLSIL.

The chain is built from TRBV27 and TRBJ2-5, with D possibly being TRBD1 (6 bases). Trimming removed 6 bases from V and 5 bases from J, with 13 bases in between. This CDR3 spans 13 amino acids. CDR1 is MNHEY and CDR2 is SMNVEV in the germline V gene (reference sequence). The CDR3 DNA reads TGTGCCAGCAGCTCCGACAGGCCGGAGACCCAGTACTTC. It specifies CASSSDRPETQYF.

This chain uses TRBV7-6 with TRBJ1-2, with a possible D match to TRBD1 (5 bases). V lost 1 base, J lost 8 bases, and 11 bases lay in between. The CDR3 contains 13 residues. From germline, CDR1 is SGHVS and CDR2 FNYEAQ. The CDR3 here is CASSLEPGDGYTF. CDR3 DNA: TGTGCCAGCAGCTTAGAGCCGGGGGACGGCTACACCTTC.